One sample yielded the 28 T cell receptor beta chains listed below, sequenced in a study of shared clonotypes between healthy human individuals. The repertoire was sequenced with immunoSEQ multiplex PCR; TCRdb's copy has only in-frame clones and lacks some. The data show roughly 510,000 clones, almost 80% seen once. Sequencing was carried out using PBMCs. The source is a woman aged 40 to 55 in good health. Some clones in this sample may be carry-over from other donors' samples.

This clone came up once. The chain joins TRBV11-2 to TRBJ2-3; D is uncertain. Germline V CDR1 and CDR2: SGHAT, FQNNGV. CDR3 length: 13 amino acids. Trimming removed 4 bases at V and 0 bases at J, with 5 bases between. DNA for the CDR3: TGTGCCAGCAGCTCGACTAGCACAGATACGCAGTATTTT. Translating gives CASSSTSTDTQYF.

This clone appeared a few times. This chain connects TRBV29-1 to TRBJ2-7; a weak D match, TRBD1 (5 bases). The CDR3 length is 13 residues. The ends were cut back, 5 bases at V and 2 bases at J, with 13 bases in the middle. Germline V gene sequence: CDR1 SQVTM, CDR2 ANQGSEA. This chain's CDR3 is CSVKKTDTYEQYF. DNA for the CDR3: TGCAGCGTTAAAAAGACAGATACCTACGAGCAGTACTTC.

The chain couples TRBV11-3 to TRBJ2-2; a weak D match, TRBD1 (7 bases). V was shortened by 5 bases and J by 1 base, with 17 bases between the two germline ends. CDR3 length equals 17 residues. Germline V gene data show CDR1 as SGHNT and CDR2 as YENEEA. The CDR3: CASSGGTALQNTGELFF. CDR3 sequence (DNA): TGTGCCAGCAGCGGAGGGACAGCCCTACAGAACACCGGGGAGCTGTTTTTT.

V usage is TRBV7-2 and J usage is TRBJ2-7; D is perhaps TRBD1 (6 bases). The CDR3 has 12 residues. V was clipped by 5 bases and J by 4 bases, with 9 bases between them. Germline assignment: CDR1 SGHTA and CDR2 FQGNSA. In DNA, the CDR3 is TGTGCCAGCAGCACAGGGTTTTACGAGCAGTACTTC. As protein: CASSTGFYEQYF.

The chain is built from TRBV6-1 and TRBJ2-7; no firm D call. The germline V gene encodes CDR1 MNHNS and CDR2 SASEGT. This CDR3 has 15 residues. V was clipped by 1 base and J by 5 bases, with 15 bases between them. CDR3 nucleotide sequence: TGTGCCAGCAGTGAAGGGTGGGGAAGGAAGGACGAGCAGTACTTC. Amino acid sequence: CASSEGWGRKDEQYF.

This clone was seen a single time. The chain employs TRBV2 and TRBJ2-3, with D tentatively TRBD2 (6 bases). The CDR3 runs to 13 residues. CDR1 is SNHLY and CDR2 is FYNNEI in the germline V gene. With 8 bases removed from V and 3 bases from J, the gap between germline ends came to 12 bases. This CDR3 is CASGAGRTDTQYF. The CDR3 bases are TGTGCCAGCGGGGCAGGGAGGACAGATACGCAGTATTTT.

Only a few counts were recorded for this clone. The rearrangement joins TRBV30 to TRBJ2-1, with D possibly being TRBD1 (7 bases). CDR1 is GTSNPN, CDR2 SVGIG, per germline (reference sequence). V was trimmed by 6 bases and J by 9 bases, leaving 15 bases between them. The length of the CDR3 is 12 residues. The CDR3 protein is CACLRQGGEQFF. Here the CDR3 DNA reads TGTGCCTGTCTTAGACAGGGAGGTGAGCAGTTCTTC.

The V and J genes are TRBV9 and TRBJ1-5; the match to TRBD1 covers 9 bases. J was trimmed by 4 bases and V by 3 bases; bases with no gene match: 5. This CDR3 has 15 amino acids. CDR1 and CDR2 from the germline V gene are SGDLS and YYNGEE. The CDR3, as DNA: TGTGCCAGCAGCGAGAGGGGACAGGGTAATCAGCCCCAGCATTTT. It codes for CASSERGQGNQPQHF.

This clone has a single count. This chain uses TRBV19 with TRBJ2-7, with 9 bases that match TRBD2. Trimming removed 6 bases from V and 5 bases from J; junction bases left unmatched: 8. CDR1 is LNHDA, CDR2 SQIVND, per germline (reference sequence). The CDR3 spans 14 residues. As DNA, the CDR3 is TGTGCCAGTAGCCTCCAGGGACTAGCCAACGAGCAGTACTTC. Translation: CASSLQGLANEQYF.

The chain joins TRBV5-5 to TRBJ1-1, with D possibly being TRBD1 (6 bases). The germline V gene has CDR1 SGHKS and CDR2 YYEKEE (reference sequence). Trimming removed 3 bases from V and 1 base from J, with 13 bases in between. The CDR3 has 15 amino acids. The CDR3 DNA reads as TGTGCCAGCAGCTCGCTTAGGGGGTCGAACACTGAAGCTTTCTTT. Protein: CASSSLRGSNTEAFF.

The rearrangement links TRBV2 to TRBJ2-4; D not certain. The V end was cut by 6 bases, the J end by 0 bases, with 12 bases between. This CDR3 spans 15 amino acids. Per germline, CDR1 SNHLY and CDR2 FYNNEI. The chain's CDR3 is CASRAGAGAKNIQYF. CDR3 bases: TGTGCCAGCAGGGCTGGAGCAGGAGCCAAAAACATTCAGTACTTC.

Regarding this clone: This sample also contains other DNA sequences that code for the same CDR3. This chain links TRBV5-1 with TRBJ2-5; D is unclear. The V end lost 0 bases, the J end lost 2 bases, and 8 bases lay between the germline ends. The CDR3 consists of 14 residues. Per the germline V gene, CDR1 is SGHRS and CDR2 is YFSETQ. The CDR3 DNA sequence: TGCGCCAGCAGCTTGGCGGGTCCTCAAGAGACCCAGTACTTC. It yields the protein CASSLAGPQETQYF.

The chain joins TRBV6-5 to TRBJ1-3; the D gene is possibly TRBD1 (6 bases). Trimming shortened V by 5 bases and J by 0 bases, and 8 bases separated the two germline ends. The CDR3 spans 14 residues. Germline-derived CDR1 and CDR2 are MNHEY and SVGAGI. The CDR3 sequence: CASSPGHSGNTIYF. The DNA for the CDR3 is TGTGCCAGCAGTCCGGGACACTCTGGAAACACCATATATTTT.

The J gene is TRBJ2-1, the V gene TRBV11-2; 7 bases map to TRBD2. Germline-derived CDR1 and CDR2 are SGHAT and FQNNGV. This CDR3 spans 17 amino acids. The ends lost 1 base at V and 1 base at J; junction bases unmatched: 7. The CDR3 coding sequence is TGTGCCAGCAGCTTAGGCACTAGCGCCCTGTCCTACAATGAGCAGTTCTTC. Its protein is CASSLGTSALSYNEQFF.

The chain recombines TRBV10-3 with TRBJ2-1; D remains ambiguous. Germline V CDR1 and CDR2: ENHRY, SYGVKD. V gave up 4 bases and J gave up 5 bases, with 9 bases separating them. The CDR3 has 13 residues. The CDR3 sequence: CAISAGRDNEQFF. CDR3 nucleotide sequence: TGTGCCATCAGTGCGGGCCGTGACAATGAGCAGTTCTTC.

The chain recombines TRBV5-1 with TRBJ2-1; no firm D call. CDR1 is SGHRS, CDR2 YFSETQ, per germline. The CDR3 sequence is 16 residues long. V was pared by 0 bases and J by 0 bases, with 10 bases between. The CDR3 sequence is CASSLAPPSSYNEQFF. CDR3 sequence (DNA): TGCGCCAGCAGCTTGGCCCCTCCCAGCTCCTACAATGAGCAGTTCTTC.

The CDR3 is CASSFGTGPYNEQFF. The CDR3 bases are TGTGCCAGCAGCTTCGGGACAGGGCCGTACAATGAGCAGTTCTTC. This chain joins TRBV9 and TRBJ2-1; TRBD1 matches 9 bases. This CDR3 has 15 amino acids. Germline lookup yields CDR1 SGDLS and CDR2 YYNGEE. J gave up 4 bases and V 4 bases, and 6 bases lay outside the gene matches.

This rearrangement joins TRBV10-1 to TRBJ2-7; 8 bases agree with TRBD2. Germline CDR1 and CDR2: WNHNN and SYGVQD (reference sequence). V dropped 10 bases and J dropped 5; count of bases not matched to a gene: 31. The CDR3 runs 20 residues. The CDR3 loop is CAIPNPKALAVVKGADEQYF. CDR3 DNA sequence: TGCGCCATCCCGAACCCCAAAGCACTAGCGGTCGTAAAAGGGGCCGACGAGCAGTACTTC.

This clone showed up just once. V is TRBV6-4 and J is TRBJ2-1; 7 nucleotides agree with TRBD1. The CDR3 covers 14 residues. V trimming: 2 bases; J trimming: 15 bases; junction bases outside the gene matches: 13. Per the germline V gene, CDR1 is MRHNA and CDR2 is SNTAGT. Here the CDR3 DNA reads TGTGCCAGCAGTGACCCTCTAGTAGGGGACAGCTTGTTCTTC. This codes for CASSDPLVGDSLFF.

The V call is TRBV14, the J call TRBJ2-3; D is ambiguous. The CDR3 sequence is 13 residues long. The germline V and J ends were trimmed by 3 bases and 9 bases, with 13 bases remaining between them. In germline, CDR1 is SGHDN, CDR2 FVKESK. The CDR3: CASSHRQRTTQYF. CDR3 DNA sequence: TGTGCCAGCAGCCATCGACAAAGAACAACGCAGTATTTT. Full variable domain (remainder filled in from reference TRBV14 and TRBJ2-3): EAGVTQFPSHSVIEKGQTVTLRCDPISGHDNLYWYRRVMGKEIKFLLHFVKESKQDESGMPNNRFLAERTGGTYSTLKVQPAELEDSGVYFCASSHRQRTTQYFGPGTRLTVL.

This rearrangement joins TRBV5-4 to TRBJ2-5; the D is unclear. The V gene's germline CDR1 is SGHNT and CDR2 YYREEE (reference sequence). CDR3 length equals 14 residues. V shed 2 bases and J shed 2 bases, with 10 bases lying between them. CDR3 coding DNA: TGTGCCAGCAGCTTTATGGGCACGCAAGAGACCCAGTACTTC. Amino acid sequence: CASSFMGTQETQYF.

V is TRBV28 and J is TRBJ1-5; no clear D gene. The CDR3 totals 13 residues. Trimming cost V 8 bases and J 1 base, with 9 bases left between them. Germline V gene lookup returns CDR1 MDHEN and CDR2 SYDVKM. DNA for the CDR3: TGTGCCAGCGACCCTGGGAGCAATCAGCCCCAGCATTTT. This codes for CASDPGSNQPQHF.

V gene TRBV9 combines with J gene TRBJ2-5; TRBD2 matches 10 bases. The J call could be wrong; TRBJ2-7 is a better fit for the DNA end. The CDR3 spans 15 residues. CDR1 is SGDLS and CDR2 is YYNGEE in the germline V gene. The CDR3 region is CASSVDGTSVYEQYF. The CDR3 region has the DNA TGTGCCAGCAGCGTAGACGGGACTAGCGTCTACGAGCAGTACTTC.

The V gene is TRBV9, the J gene TRBJ2-2; possible D gene TRBD1, 6 bases. The CDR3 has 17 residues. V was shortened by 4 bases and J by 0 bases, with 16 bases between the two germline ends. Germline assignment: CDR1 SGDLS and CDR2 YYNGEE. The CDR3 region is CASSPWIGTTNTGELFF. DNA for the CDR3: TGTGCCAGCAGCCCATGGATCGGGACAACGAACACCGGGGAGCTGTTTTTT.

V gene TRBV4-2 combines with J gene TRBJ2-7; the match to TRBD1 covers 7 bases. The junction had 15 bases not matched to a gene; V was cut back by 1 base and J by 0 bases. CDR1 LGHNA and CDR2 YNFKEQ come from the germline V gene. CDR3 length: 19 amino acids. DNA for the CDR3: TGTGCCAGCAGCCAAGCGGAAAGGGGGCGCGCTAGCATCTCCTACGAGCAGTACTTC. Amino acids: CASSQAERGRASISYEQYF.

This chain connects TRBV5-4 to TRBJ2-3, with D hard to call. This CDR3 comprises 15 residues. The germline V gene encodes CDR1 SGHNT and CDR2 YYREEE (reference sequence). The germline V and J ends were trimmed by 7 bases and 1 base, with 16 bases remaining between them. CDR3 DNA: TGTGCCAGCGGCCACGGGCCTCCCGGCACAGATACGCAGTATTTT. This codes for CASGHGPPGTDTQYF.

The CDR3 sequence: CASSQGTSGRKDEQFF. The CDR3 DNA is TGTGCCAGCAGCCAAGGGACTAGCGGGCGTAAGGATGAGCAGTTCTTC. This chain links TRBV4-2 with TRBJ2-1; 11 nucleotides match TRBD2. This CDR3 is built from 16 residues. Trimming removed 1 base from V and 8 bases from J; junction bases left unmatched: 7. Germline CDR1 reads LGHNA; CDR2 reads YNFKEQ.

The table lists this clone with a count of one. J is TRBJ1-1 and V is TRBV6-1; D is undetermined. Between the trimmed V and J ends, which lost 4 bases and 5 bases, there was a span of 11 bases. CDR1 and CDR2 from the germline V gene are MNHNS and SASEGT. The CDR3 runs 13 residues. The CDR3 nucleotides read TGTGCCAGCAGTGCTGGTGGAGGAACTGAAGCTTTCTTT. Amino acids: CASSAGGGTEAFF.